This TCR beta chain was recovered during a study of cytomegalovirus exposure and HLA in healthy donors. PCR amplification relied on 60 Vbeta primers (plus 13 Jbeta primers). Profiled with immunoSEQ multiplex PCR; TCRdb holds only in-frame clones, not every one. The table lists around 120,000 clones, around 78% of them singletons. Germline lookup yields CDR1 LGHNA and CDR2 YNFKEQ. This CDR3 comprises 20 residues. The ends lost 0 bases at V and 1 base at J; junction bases unmatched: 14. This receptor was obtained from a woman in her 30s in good health and CMV-seropositive. The chain recombines TRBV4-2 with TRBJ1-2; 10 bases fit TRBD1. The source material was PBMCs. The CDR3 sequence is CASSQETGTGDSMLNYGYTF. CDR3 nucleotides: TGTGCCAGCAGCCAAGAAACCGGGACAGGGGACTCAATGCTTAACTATGGCTACACCTTC.